Included here is one T cell receptor beta chain sequence, with context. Its antigen is as yet unknown. This CDR3 has 14 residues. Per germline, CDR1 MNHEY and CDR2 SVGAGI. Trimming cost V 6 bases and J 3 bases, with 11 bases left between them. Sequencing was preceded by expansion of antigen-specific CD4+ T cells with viral peptide pools in the ViraFEST assay. Isolating CD4+ T cells followed more than eight days of culture. TCRdb's table, derived via immunoSEQ multiplex PCR, lists solely in-frame clones and lacks some. The data contain about 79,000 clones, around 76% of them singletons. This specimen comes from a study of vaccination effects on CD4 cells after COVID-19.

The receptor was derived from a human donor who received a COVID-19 vaccine. Sequenced material: CD4+ T cells from PBMCs cultured with HCoV-229E spike peptides, taken before COVID-19 vaccination. The chain carries TRBV6-5 and TRBJ1-4; the D gene is possibly TRBD1 (6 bases). The CDR3 is CASRGQMSNEKLFF. CDR3 nucleotides: TGTGCCAGCAGAGGACAGATGTCTAATGAAAAACTGTTTTTT.